The next 30 T cell receptor beta chains were all read from a single sample in a study of Graves' ophthalmopathy and Graves' hyperthyroidism. Amplified material comprised TCR beta CDR3 regions derived from RNA transcripts. Scientists carried out first-round RT-PCR using HTBI primers and then a second-round multiplex PCR. TCRdb passed the multiplex PCR reads through MiXCR, listing each CDR3 protein once. Among 350,000 to 450,000 distinct CDR3 sequences listed, about 18% were seen once. The sample taken for sequencing was peripheral blood. All receptors derive from a woman aged 18-29 years with Graves' ophthalmopathy.

This clonotype was recorded many times. The rearrangement joins TRBV30 to TRBJ2-5, with unresolved D. Germline-derived CDR1 and CDR2 are GTSNPN and SVGIG (reference sequence). The CDR3 is made up of 13 amino acids. V was cut by 2 bases and J by 7 bases, with 14 bases left in between. For the CDR3, the DNA is TGTGCCTGGAGTCGTGACAACGGAGTGACCCAGTACTTC. Amino acid sequence: CAWSRDNGVTQYF.

Ten or more counts support this clonotype. The rearrangement uses TRBV4-3 and TRBJ1-2; no reliable D call. The CDR3 consists of 13 residues. Trimming left V 3 bases short and J 0 bases short, with 5 bases between. Germline assignment: CDR1 LGHNA and CDR2 YSLEER. The CDR3 DNA follows: TGCGCCAGCAGCCACAGATCTAACTATGGCTACACCTTC. Protein product: CASSHRSNYGYTF.

In its sample, this clonotype was seen many times. CDR3 bases: TGTGCCAGCAGTTTGATGGCAGTTCGGGACAGTTATATGAACACTGAAGCTTTCTTT. Translating gives CASSLMAVRDSYMNTEAFF. The chain has TRBV12-3 or TRBV12-4 and TRBJ1-1; 7 nucleotides match TRBD1. The CDR3 is made up of 19 amino acids. J gave up 0 bases and V 3 bases, and 16 bases lay outside the gene matches.

This clonotype was observed many times. This chain joins TRBV4-3 and TRBJ2-7; 8 nucleotides line up with TRBD2. CDR3 length: 15 amino acids. V shed 3 bases, J shed 6 bases, and the junction held 10 bases outside the gene matches. CDR1 and CDR2 (germline): LGHNA, YSLEER. Here the CDR3 DNA reads TGCGCCAGCAGCCAGTCCAGCGGGAGTCAGAGCGAGCAGTACTTC. Translation gives CASSQSSGSQSEQYF.

This clonotype was found many times. V and J are TRBV5-1 and TRBJ1-1; weak D call: TRBD1 (6 bases). V was trimmed by 5 bases and J by 5 bases, leaving 16 bases between them. Germline V gene lookup returns CDR1 SGHRS and CDR2 YFSETQ. The CDR3 is 14 residues long. The CDR3 sequence: CASRLDSRGTEAFF. CDR3 nucleotide sequence: TGCGCCAGCAGGCTAGACTCCAGGGGAACTGAAGCTTTCTTT.

This clonotype was detected ten times or more. The chain combines TRBV7-9 with TRBJ2-7; D is unresolved. Between the trimmed V and J ends, which lost 5 bases and 4 bases, there was a span of 21 bases. In germline, CDR1 is SEHNR, CDR2 FQNEAQ (reference sequence). This CDR3 contains 16 residues. This CDR3 is CASSPRGMTRLYEQYF. CDR3 sequence (DNA): TGTGCCAGCAGCCCAAGAGGTATGACCCGGTTATACGAGCAGTACTTC.

This clonotype was seen many times. CDR3 coding DNA: TGTGCCAGCAGGGAAAGCACTGAAGCTTTCTTT. It specifies CASRESTEAFF. J is TRBJ1-1 and V is TRBV12-3 or TRBV12-4; D not resolved. V was shortened by 6 bases and J by 4 bases, with 6 bases between the two germline ends. This CDR3 has 11 amino acids.

This clonotype was recorded at least ten times. This chain joins TRBV3-1 and TRBJ1-2; D unclear. Trimming pared 1 base from V and 8 bases from J, leaving 5 bases between. The CDR3 sequence is 11 residues long. Germline values: CDR1 LGHDT, CDR2 YNNKEL (reference sequence). CDR3 sequence: CASSQGTGYTF. CDR3 nucleotide sequence: TGTGCCAGCAGCCAAGGGACGGGCTACACCTTC.

This clonotype was seen repeatedly, ten times or more. The chain links TRBV28 to TRBJ2-6; 7 bases line up with TRBD1. Germline lookup yields CDR1 MDHEN and CDR2 SYDVKM. The CDR3 consists of 15 residues. Unmatched junction bases numbered 4, after V lost 6 bases and J lost 2 bases. As DNA, the CDR3 is TGTGCCAGCAGAAACAGGGGCCCTGGGGCCAACGTCCTGACTTTC. It yields the protein CASRNRGPGANVLTF.

This clonotype came up many times. Germline and junction disagree at one end, which may indicate a read error. The V and J genes are TRBV20-1 and TRBJ2-5; the match to TRBD2 covers 14 bases. Germline values: CDR1 DFQATT, CDR2 SNEGSKA (reference sequence). This CDR3 has 16 amino acids. The CDR3: CSARGVGLAGGETQYF. CDR3 sequence (DNA): TGCAGTGCAAGAGGGGTCGGACTAGCGGGAGGAGAGACCCAGTACTTC.

This clonotype was counted at least ten times. As the CDR3 is not closed by the conserved phenylalanine or tryptophan, this likely results from a read error. The chain is built from TRBV6-5 and TRBJ2-7; 8 nucleotides line up with TRBD2. The germline V gene has CDR1 MNHEY and CDR2 SVGAGI. This CDR3 is built from 15 residues. The V segment lost 3 bases and the J segment 1 base; nucleotides outside the gene matches: 5. CDR3 DNA sequence: TGTGCCAGCAGTTATTTGGCGGGAGGATCCTACGAGCAGTACCTC. Translated: CASSYLAGGSYEQYL.

The sample holds many counts of this clonotype. The genes are TRBV12-3 or TRBV12-4 and TRBJ2-7, with D possibly matching TRBD2 (5 bases). V lost 2 bases and J lost 0, with 11 bases in between. The CDR3 has 15 amino acids. The CDR3 nucleotides read TGTGCCAGCAGTTTATCCGGGATAAACTCCTACGAGCAGTACTTC. It codes for CASSLSGINSYEQYF.

V and J are TRBV6-2 or TRBV6-3 and TRBJ2-5; 12 bases match TRBD2. CDR3 length: 14 residues. Germline CDR1 is MNHEY and CDR2 is SVGEGT. With V trimmed by 7 bases and J by 4 bases, 4 bases remained unmatched. The CDR3 spells CASTSGLAGETQYF. As DNA, the CDR3 is TGTGCCAGCACCTCGGGACTAGCGGGAGAGACCCAGTACTTC.

The rearrangement uses TRBV15 and TRBJ1-1, with D hard to call. Deletions cut 0 bases from V and 0 bases from J, with 8 bases between. The CDR3 is 15 amino acids. Germline V gene lookup returns CDR1 LNHNV and CDR2 YYDKDF (reference sequence). CDR3 in amino acids: CATSREKGVNTEAFF. In nucleotides, the CDR3 is TGTGCCACCAGCAGAGAAAAAGGAGTGAACACTGAAGCTTTCTTT. The variable domain in full, with the rest retrieved from reference TRBV15 and TRBJ1-1, is DAMVIQNPRYQVTQFGKPVTLSCSQTLNHNVMYWYQQKSSQAPKLLFHYYDKDFNNEADTPDNFQSRRPNTSFCFLDIRSPGLGDTAMYLCATSREKGVNTEAFFGQGTRLTVV.

This clonotype was detected many times. The chain is built from TRBV11-1 and TRBJ2-7; D assignment may be TRBD1 or TRBD2 (7 bases each). The CDR3 is 16 residues long. Germline V lookup: CDR1 SGHAT, CDR2 FQDESV (reference sequence). Deletions cut 1 base from V and 2 bases from J, with 15 bases between. CDR3 bases: TGTGCCAGCAGCTTAGGAGCGGGGACAGCACCCTACGAGCAGTACTTC. Its translation: CASSLGAGTAPYEQYF.

The CDR3 sequence is CASSPGIGGGNTEAFF. Here the CDR3 DNA reads TGTGCCAGCAGTCCAGGGATAGGGGGCGGGAACACTGAAGCTTTCTTT. V is TRBV6-1 and J is TRBJ1-1; 7 positions agree with TRBD1. In germline, CDR1 is MNHNS, CDR2 SASEGT. J lost 1 base, V lost 5 bases, and 10 bases had no gene match. The length of the CDR3 is 16 residues.

This clonotype was detected many times. The chain employs TRBV7-2 and TRBJ2-5, with 13 nucleotides matching TRBD2. The CDR3 totals 16 residues. CDR1 and CDR2 (germline): SGHTA, FQGNSA. V shed 4 bases, J shed 5 bases, and the junction held 7 bases outside the gene matches. The CDR3: CASSSRTSGRRETQYF. CDR3 bases: TGTGCCAGCAGCTCCCGGACTAGCGGGAGACGGGAGACCCAGTACTTC.

The V call is TRBV27, the J call TRBJ2-7; possible D gene TRBD1, 6 bases. The CDR3 runs 13 residues. Deletions cut 1 base from V and 6 bases from J, with 10 bases between. CDR1 is MNHEY, CDR2 SMNVEV, per germline (reference sequence). The CDR3 reads CASSLYLGGEQYF. In DNA, the CDR3 is TGTGCCAGCAGTTTATACCTAGGGGGCGAGCAGTACTTC.

The V call is TRBV29-1, the J call TRBJ2-2; TRBD1 agrees at 10 bases. CDR1 is SQVTM, CDR2 ANQGSEA, per germline. The CDR3 spans 18 residues. The junction had 17 bases not matched to a gene; V was cut back by 5 bases and J by 5 bases. The CDR3 here is CSVKVLSEGQGGTGELFF. DNA for the CDR3: TGCAGCGTTAAGGTTTTGTCGGAAGGACAGGGGGGGACCGGGGAGCTGTTTTTT.

This clonotype was seen repeatedly, ten times or more. J is TRBJ2-2 and V is TRBV29-1; 12 bases line up with TRBD2. This CDR3 spans 18 amino acids. Germline V gives CDR1 SQVTM, CDR2 ANQGSEA. With V trimmed by 4 bases and J by 6 bases, 15 bases remained unmatched. CDR3 region: CSVAPASGRARSSGELFF. Here the CDR3 DNA reads TGCAGCGTTGCCCCGGCTAGCGGGAGGGCCCGTAGTTCCGGGGAGCTGTTTTTT.

This clonotype was seen at least ten times. The gene calls are TRBV6-8 and TRBJ2-7; 10 bases are shared with TRBD1. With V trimmed by 4 bases and J by 2 bases, 8 bases remained unmatched. The CDR3 covers 16 residues. Germline CDR1 is MNHGY and CDR2 is SAAAGT. DNA of the CDR3: TGTGCCAGCAGTTCCCTTCGACAGGGGGCCACCTACGAGCAGTACTTC. This translates into CASSSLRQGATYEQYF.

This clonotype was observed many times. The chain carries TRBV18 and TRBJ1-1; a possible D gene is TRBD1 (5 bases). Germline CDR1 KGHSH, CDR2 LQKENI. The CDR3 totals 13 residues. With 2 bases removed from V and 10 bases from J, the gap between germline ends came to 14 bases. The CDR3 loop reads CASSPSRVGGAFF. Here the CDR3 DNA reads TGTGCCAGCTCACCATCAAGGGTGGGGGGAGCTTTCTTT.

This clonotype was picked up many times. The chain uses TRBV28 and TRBJ2-7, with 7 bases aligning to TRBD1. CDR1 and CDR2 (germline): MDHEN, SYDVKM. J gave up 3 bases and V 5 bases, and 4 bases lay outside the gene matches. The CDR3 runs to 13 residues. The CDR3 coding sequence is TGTGCCAGCAGTCCCACAGGGGTCTACGAGCAGTACTTC. Translating gives CASSPTGVYEQYF.

The chain is built from TRBV6-2 or TRBV6-3 and TRBJ2-2; D is ambiguous. Trimming cost V 6 bases and J 0 bases, with 11 bases left between them. The CDR3 is 15 amino acids. CDR1 and CDR2 from the germline V gene are MNHEY and SVGEGT. CDR3 sequence (DNA): TGTGCCAGCAGACAAGGATTAACGAACACCGGGGAGCTGTTTTTT. This encodes CASRQGLTNTGELFF.

This clonotype was recorded at least ten times. CDR3 nucleotides: TGTGCCAGCAGCTGGAGAGCGGGGGGGCCACGAGAGACCCAGTACTTC. As protein: CASSWRAGGPRETQYF. The chain couples TRBV7-2 to TRBJ2-5; 10 nucleotides agree with TRBD2. Germline assignment: CDR1 SGHTA and CDR2 FQGNSA. J gave up 4 bases and V 4 bases, and 9 bases lay outside the gene matches. The CDR3 spans 16 residues.

This clonotype was counted ten times or more. CDR3 nucleotide sequence: TGTGCCAGCAGCTTAGTAGGGGGGTACTTC. This encodes CASSLVGGYF. The V gene is TRBV11-1, the J gene TRBJ2-7, with D possibly TRBD1 on 6 matching bases. Germline lookup yields CDR1 SGHAT and CDR2 FQDESV (reference sequence). Trimming shortened V by 1 base and J by 12 bases, and 7 bases separated the two germline ends. The CDR3 is made up of 10 amino acids.

This clonotype was recorded at least ten times. The chain joins TRBV5-5 to TRBJ1-2; TRBD1 is a possible D gene (5 bases). Deletions cut 6 bases from V and 5 bases from J, with 11 bases between. Germline lookup yields CDR1 SGHKS and CDR2 YYEKEE (reference sequence). The CDR3 extends over 12 amino acids. CDR3: CASTSGTYGYTF. For the CDR3, the DNA is TGTGCCAGCACCTCCGGGACGTATGGCTACACCTTC. The full variable domain, in which reference TRBV5-5 and TRBJ1-2 provide the parts outside the CDR3, is DAGVTQSPTHLIKTRGQQVTLRCSPISGHKSVSWYQQVLGQGPQFIFQYYEKEERGRGNFPDRFSARQFPNYSSELNVNALLLGDSALYLCASTSGTYGYTFGSGTRLTVV.

The DNA of the CDR3 is TGTGCCAGCAGCTTAGCTGGGGGGAATAGCAATCAGCCCCAGCATTTT. This codes for CASSLAGGNSNQPQHF. The chain is built from TRBV7-2 and TRBJ1-5; D perhaps matches TRBD1 (5 bases). Germline assignment: CDR1 SGHTA and CDR2 FQGNSA. This CDR3 region has 16 residues. Deletions cut 0 bases from V and 0 bases from J, with 9 bases between.

This clonotype was observed at least ten times. V gene TRBV27 combines with J gene TRBJ1-6, with D uncertain. Germline CDR1 reads MNHEY; CDR2 reads SMNVEV (reference sequence). V was pared by 2 bases and J by 7 bases, with 6 bases between. The CDR3 consists of 13 residues. The CDR3 sequence: CASSLGVNSPLHF. The DNA of the CDR3 is TGTGCCAGCAGTTTAGGAGTCAATTCACCCCTCCACTTT.

This clonotype was recorded at least ten times. The CDR3 region is CASREDRGGQETQYF. In DNA form, the CDR3 reads TGTGCCAGCAGAGAGGACAGGGGTGGACAAGAGACCCAGTACTTC. The gene calls are TRBV12-3 or TRBV12-4 and TRBJ2-5; 9 bases fit TRBD1. This CDR3 comprises 15 residues. The trim removed 6 bases at V and 2 bases at J, leaving 7 bases unmatched.